Listed here are 21 T cell receptor beta chains from one sample, sequenced in a study of T cells after yellow fever vaccination. Each CDR3 protein gets one entry after TCRdb re-called the 5' RACE reads with MiXCR. Of 450,000 to 600,000 distinct CDR3 sequences listed, about 14% were seen once; the top ten hold more than 13%. The material was PBMCs, obtained on the day of the yellow fever booster vaccination. Source of these receptors: a man younger than 45 who received the YFV17D yellow fever vaccine.

The chain couples TRBV29-1 to TRBJ2-1; D might be TRBD1 (6 bases). Germline lookup yields CDR1 SQVTM and CDR2 ANQGSEA. The length of the CDR3 is 14 residues. Trimming removed 5 bases at V and 3 bases at J, with 14 bases between. CDR3 sequence reads: CSVYSPDSYNEQFF. The CDR3 DNA reads TGCAGCGTTTATTCCCCGGACAGCTACAATGAGCAGTTCTTC.

There are a few counts of this clonotype. The rearrangement joins TRBV7-8 to TRBJ1-1; 8 bases line up with TRBD1. This CDR3 contains 14 residues. V gave up 5 bases and J gave up 4 bases; unmatched junction bases: 6. Germline V gives CDR1 SGHVS, CDR2 FQNEAQ. CDR3 sequence: CASSGQGSITEAFF. In nucleotides, the CDR3 is TGTGCCAGCAGCGGACAGGGTAGTATCACTGAAGCTTTCTTT.

The rearrangement links TRBV11-2 to TRBJ2-2; the match to TRBD1 covers 8 bases. The CDR3 sequence is 14 residues long. The junction had 6 bases not matched to a gene; V was cut back by 5 bases and J by 7 bases. Per the germline V gene, CDR1 is SGHAT and CDR2 is FQNNGV. This chain's CDR3 is CASSETGESGELFF. CDR3 DNA: TGTGCCAGCAGCGAGACAGGGGAAAGCGGGGAGCTGTTTTTT.

At least ten counts were recorded for this clonotype. The rearrangement joins TRBV15 to TRBJ2-5; D possibly matches TRBD1 or TRBD2 (7 bases each). Germline V gene sequence: CDR1 LNHNV, CDR2 YYDKDF (reference sequence). This CDR3 region has 14 residues. The V end was cut by 4 bases, the J end by 5 bases, with 14 bases between. CDR3 bases: TGTGCCACCAGCACCAGGGGGGGGGTTGAGACCCAGTACTTC. Amino acids: CATSTRGGVETQYF.

The chain uses TRBV5-1 and TRBJ2-7; no clear D gene. Per the germline V gene, CDR1 is SGHRS and CDR2 is YFSETQ. Between the trimmed V and J ends, which lost 5 bases and 3 bases, there was a span of 12 bases. This CDR3 spans 13 amino acids. The CDR3: CASRDADVYEQYF. As DNA, the CDR3 is TGCGCCAGCAGGGACGCGGACGTCTACGAGCAGTACTTC.

In this sample, this clonotype turned up a few times. This chain uses TRBV15 with TRBJ1-1, with TRBD1 as a possible D gene (6 bases). CDR1 and CDR2 from the germline V gene are LNHNV and YYDKDF (reference sequence). The CDR3 consists of 13 residues. Between the trimmed V and J ends, which lost 4 bases and 11 bases, there was a span of 17 bases. The CDR3 region is CATSTVSGEQAFF. CDR3 DNA: TGTGCCACCAGCACCGTCTCAGGGGAGCAGGCTTTCTTT. Based on the CDR3 plus reference TRBV15 and TRBJ1-1, the full variable domain is DAMVIQNPRYQVTQFGKPVTLSCSQTLNHNVMYWYQQKSSQAPKLLFHYYDKDFNNEADTPDNFQSRRPNTSFCFLDIRSPGLGDTAMYLCATSTVSGEQAFFGQGTRLTVV.

The V gene is TRBV6-1, the J gene TRBJ2-7, with D perhaps matching TRBD1 (5 bases). The CDR3 is made up of 13 amino acids. The V gene lost 6 bases and the J gene lost 5 bases, with 14 bases spanning the gap. CDR1 is MNHNS and CDR2 is SASEGT in the germline V gene. The CDR3 DNA reads TGTGCCAGCAGAGGAGCAGGGTTCGACGAGCAGTACTTC. It translates to CASRGAGFDEQYF.

The V call is TRBV6-5, the J call TRBJ2-1; 9 nucleotides line up with TRBD2. This CDR3 has 16 amino acids. The trim removed 0 bases at V and 7 bases at J, leaving 7 bases unmatched. From germline, CDR1 is MNHEY and CDR2 SVGAGI. CDR3 DNA: TGTGCCAGCAGTTACTCGGCCAGCGGGAGGATTAATGAGCAGTTCTTC. As protein: CASSYSASGRINEQFF.

This clonotype was observed a few times. The rearrangement joins TRBV29-1 to TRBJ1-2, with D unclear. Germline assignment: CDR1 SQVTM and CDR2 ANQGSEA. V lost 5 bases, J lost 2 bases, and 15 bases lay in between. The CDR3 runs 14 residues. The CDR3: CSVPGLTRNYGYTF. In DNA, the CDR3 is TGCAGCGTTCCGGGCCTTACACGCAACTATGGCTACACCTTC.

CDR3 DNA: TGTGCCAGCAGTTCCTTTGCGGGAGGGGGTGATACGCAGTATTTT. It translates to CASSSFAGGGDTQYF. This chain links TRBV28 with TRBJ2-3; 9 bases fit TRBD2. Germline V lookup: CDR1 MDHEN, CDR2 SYDVKM. V shed 4 bases, J shed 6 bases, and the junction held 8 bases outside the gene matches. CDR3 length: 15 residues.

This clonotype was counted between two and nine times. The V gene is TRBV21-1, the J gene TRBJ2-7; the DNA was not compared with TRBD2, the D call given in the table. TRBV21-1 is given as a pseudogene. There are 10 residues in the CDR3. CDR3 coding DNA: TGTGCCACCCGCCGGCGCGAGCAGTACTTC. Translating gives CATRRREQYF.

This clonotype has a handful of counts. The genes are TRBV20-1 and TRBJ2-5; 7 nucleotides agree with TRBD2. CDR1 and CDR2 (germline): DFQATT, SNEGSKA (reference sequence). The CDR3 runs 12 residues. V trimming: 7 bases; J trimming: 5 bases; junction bases outside the gene matches: 7. This chain's CDR3 is CSERGTGETQYF. The CDR3 DNA reads as TGCAGTGAGCGGGGTACCGGGGAGACCCAGTACTTC.

The chain is built from TRBV20-1 and TRBJ2-7; 13 bases are shared with TRBD2. This CDR3 contains 14 residues. V lost 6 bases, J lost 7 bases, and 9 bases stayed unmatched. Germline loops: CDR1 DFQATT, CDR2 SNEGSKA (reference sequence). The CDR3, as DNA: TGCAGTGCCAAGGGACTAGCGGGAAAAGTGGAGCAGTACTTC. Its protein product is CSAKGLAGKVEQYF.

The rearrangement joins TRBV3-1 to TRBJ2-3, with 16 bases fitting TRBD2. There are 21 residues in the CDR3. V dropped 2 bases and J dropped 0; count of bases not matched to a gene: 11. Germline-derived CDR1 and CDR2 are LGHDT and YNNKEL (reference sequence). CDR3 sequence reads: CASSQSPTGTSGRGSTDTQYF. CDR3 DNA sequence: TGTGCCAGCAGCCAATCCCCAACCGGGACTAGCGGGAGGGGGAGCACAGATACGCAGTATTTT.

This clonotype was observed a few times. V usage is TRBV7-2 and J usage is TRBJ2-3; no reliable D call. Germline V lookup: CDR1 SGHTA, CDR2 FQGNSA. Trimming took off 3 bases at V and 6 bases at J, with 10 bases between the two ends. The CDR3 sequence is 13 residues long. The CDR3 DNA reads as TGTGCCAGCAGCTTCCCAGTGTTGGATACGCAGTATTTT. Translated, it gives CASSFPVLDTQYF.

This clonotype appeared many times. The rearrangement joins TRBV19 to TRBJ2-5, with TRBD2 as a possible D gene (5 bases). The CDR3 has 13 residues. Trimming pared 7 bases from V and 5 bases from J, leaving 14 bases between. Looked up from germline, CDR1 is LNHDA and CDR2 is SQIVND (reference sequence). The CDR3 protein is CASTPSSGETQYF. CDR3 coding DNA: TGTGCCAGTACCCCGTCATCGGGGGAGACCCAGTACTTC.

This clonotype was observed a few times. This chain connects TRBV9 to TRBJ2-1, with 7 bases fitting TRBD2. The CDR3 has 15 residues. V dropped 3 bases and J dropped 1; count of bases not matched to a gene: 4. CDR1 and CDR2 from the germline V gene are SGDLS and YYNGEE. CDR3 DNA: TGTGCCAGCAGCGAATCGGGGGGATCCTACAATGAGCAGTTCTTC. As protein: CASSESGGSYNEQFF.

The chain carries TRBV12-3 or TRBV12-4 and TRBJ2-3; 11 bases align to TRBD2. This CDR3 has 13 residues. J gave up 5 bases and V 5 bases, and 0 bases lay outside the gene matches. The CDR3 nucleotides are TGTGCCAGCAGTGGGACTAGCGGAGATACGCAGTATTTT. The encoded protein is CASSGTSGDTQYF.

The chain joins TRBV19 to TRBJ2-7; D may be TRBD2 (6 bases). The V end lost 4 bases, the J end lost 6 bases, and 16 bases lay between the germline ends. Germline V CDR1 and CDR2: LNHDA, SQIVND (reference sequence). The CDR3 extends over 14 amino acids. CDR3 DNA sequence: TGTGCCAGTAGTAGCAGAATGGGGGAGGTCGAGCAGTACTTC. As protein: CASSSRMGEVEQYF.

This clonotype occurred a few times. The chain recombines TRBV24-1 with TRBJ1-1; 8 positions agree with TRBD1. With V trimmed by 8 bases and J by 5 bases, 6 bases remained unmatched. Germline V CDR1 and CDR2: KGHDR, SFDVKD. This CDR3 has 13 residues. The CDR3 DNA sequence: TGTGCCACCATTGGACAGGGAGGAACTGAAGCTTTCTTT. Amino acid sequence: CATIGQGGTEAFF.

This clonotype was recorded a few times. The chain couples TRBV20-1 to TRBJ1-2; 10 bases line up with TRBD1. Germline values: CDR1 DFQATT, CDR2 SNEGSKA (reference sequence). The CDR3 has 14 residues. V trimming: 3 bases; J trimming: 5 bases; junction bases outside the gene matches: 6. The CDR3 is CSASDPGQGYGYTF. The DNA for the CDR3 is TGCAGTGCTAGTGATCCGGGACAGGGGTATGGCTACACCTTC.